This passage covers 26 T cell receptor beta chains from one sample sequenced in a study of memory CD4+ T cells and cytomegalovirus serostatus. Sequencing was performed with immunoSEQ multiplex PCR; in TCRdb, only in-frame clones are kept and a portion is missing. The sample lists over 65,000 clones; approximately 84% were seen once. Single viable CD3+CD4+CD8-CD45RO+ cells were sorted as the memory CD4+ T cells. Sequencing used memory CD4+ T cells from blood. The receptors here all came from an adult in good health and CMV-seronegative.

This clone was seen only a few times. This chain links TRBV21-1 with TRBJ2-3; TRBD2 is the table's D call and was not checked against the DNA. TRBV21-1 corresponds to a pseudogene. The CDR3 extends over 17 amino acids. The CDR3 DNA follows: TGTGCCAGCGTTCGGTTAAGACTAGCGGATTTTACAGATACGCAGTATTTT. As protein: CASVRLRLADFTDTQYF.

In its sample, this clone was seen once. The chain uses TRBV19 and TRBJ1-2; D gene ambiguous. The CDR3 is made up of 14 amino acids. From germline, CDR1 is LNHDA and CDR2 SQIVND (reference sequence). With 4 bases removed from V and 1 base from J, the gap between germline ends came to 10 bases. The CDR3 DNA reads TGTGCCAGTAGTACCCGGACGGGTAACTATGGCTACACCTTC. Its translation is CASSTRTGNYGYTF.

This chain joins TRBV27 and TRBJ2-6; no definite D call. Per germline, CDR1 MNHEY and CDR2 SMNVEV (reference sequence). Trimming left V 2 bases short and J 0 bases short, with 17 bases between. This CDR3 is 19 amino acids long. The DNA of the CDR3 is TGTGCCAGCAGTTTAGGACCTCAGGACGCCTCCTCTGGGGCCAACGTCCTGACTTTC. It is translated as CASSLGPQDASSGANVLTF.

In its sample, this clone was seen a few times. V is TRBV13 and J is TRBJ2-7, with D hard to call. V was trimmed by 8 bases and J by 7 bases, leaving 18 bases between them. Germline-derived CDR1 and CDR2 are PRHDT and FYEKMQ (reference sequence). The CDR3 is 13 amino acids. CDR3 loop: CASQGRTLREQYF. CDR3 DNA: TGTGCCAGCCAAGGACGGACCTTACGAGAGCAGTACTTC.

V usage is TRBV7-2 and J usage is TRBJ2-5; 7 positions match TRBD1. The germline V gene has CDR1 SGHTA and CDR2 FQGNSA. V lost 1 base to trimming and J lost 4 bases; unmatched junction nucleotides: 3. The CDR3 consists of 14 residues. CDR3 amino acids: CASSLGGGGETQYF. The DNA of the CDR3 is TGTGCCAGCAGCTTAGGAGGGGGCGGAGAGACCCAGTACTTC.

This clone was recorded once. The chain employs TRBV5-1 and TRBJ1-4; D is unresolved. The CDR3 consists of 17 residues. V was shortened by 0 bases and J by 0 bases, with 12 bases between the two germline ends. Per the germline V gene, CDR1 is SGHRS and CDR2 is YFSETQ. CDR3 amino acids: CASSLAGGPATNEKLFF. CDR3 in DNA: TGCGCCAGCAGCTTGGCGGGAGGGCCAGCAACTAATGAAAAACTGTTTTTT.

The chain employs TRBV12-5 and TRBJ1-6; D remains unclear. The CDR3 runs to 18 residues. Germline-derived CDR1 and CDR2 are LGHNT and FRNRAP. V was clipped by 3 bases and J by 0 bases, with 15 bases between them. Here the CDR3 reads CASGFLGLQSSYNSPLHF. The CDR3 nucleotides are TGTGCTAGTGGTTTCTTGGGATTACAAAGCTCCTATAATTCACCCCTCCACTTT.

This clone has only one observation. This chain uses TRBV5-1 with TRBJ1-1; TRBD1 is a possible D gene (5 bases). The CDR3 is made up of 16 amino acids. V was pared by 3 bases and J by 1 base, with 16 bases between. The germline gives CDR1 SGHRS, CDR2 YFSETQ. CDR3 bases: TGCGCCAGCAGCTCACCCGGGACCAATGAGAACACTGAAGCTTTCTTT. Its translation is CASSSPGTNENTEAFF. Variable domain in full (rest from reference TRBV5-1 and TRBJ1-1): KAGVTQTPRYLIKTRGQQVTLSCSPISGHRSVSWYQQTPGQGLQFLFEYFSETQRNKGNFPGRFSGRQFSNSRSEMNVSTLELGDSALYLCASSSPGTNENTEAFFGQGTRLTVV.

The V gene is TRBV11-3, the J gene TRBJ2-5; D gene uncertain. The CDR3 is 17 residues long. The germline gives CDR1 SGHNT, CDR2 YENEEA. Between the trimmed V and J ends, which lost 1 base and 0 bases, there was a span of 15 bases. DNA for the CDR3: TGTGCCAGCAGCTTAGGCGCCCAGACCGGGTACCAAGAGACCCAGTACTTC. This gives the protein CASSLGAQTGYQETQYF.

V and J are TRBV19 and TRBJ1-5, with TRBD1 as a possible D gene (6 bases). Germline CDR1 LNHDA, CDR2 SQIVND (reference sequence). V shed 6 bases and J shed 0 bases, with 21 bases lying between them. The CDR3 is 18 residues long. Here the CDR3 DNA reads TGTGCCAGTAGGAATCTGTGGGGGCCTGACACTAGCAATCAGCCCCAGCATTTT. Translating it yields CASRNLWGPDTSNQPQHF.

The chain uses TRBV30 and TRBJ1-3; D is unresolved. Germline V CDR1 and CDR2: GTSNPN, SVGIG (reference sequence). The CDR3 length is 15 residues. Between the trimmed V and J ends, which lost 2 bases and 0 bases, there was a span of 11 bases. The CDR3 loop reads CAWSSMGSSGNTIYF. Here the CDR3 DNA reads TGTGCCTGGAGTTCTATGGGAAGCTCTGGAAACACCATATATTTT.

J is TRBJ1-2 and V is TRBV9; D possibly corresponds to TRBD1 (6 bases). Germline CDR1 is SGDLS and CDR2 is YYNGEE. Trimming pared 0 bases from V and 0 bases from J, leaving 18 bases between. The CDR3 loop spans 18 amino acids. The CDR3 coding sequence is TGTGCCAGCAGCGTAGATTTACAGGGCCAACGATCTAACTATGGCTACACCTTC. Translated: CASSVDLQGQRSNYGYTF.

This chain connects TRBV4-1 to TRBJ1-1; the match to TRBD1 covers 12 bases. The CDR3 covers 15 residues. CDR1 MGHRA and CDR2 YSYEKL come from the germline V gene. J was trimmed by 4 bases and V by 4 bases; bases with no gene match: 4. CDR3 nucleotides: TGCGCCAGCAGCCGAACGGGACAGGGGGCCACTGAAGCTTTCTTT. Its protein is CASSRTGQGATEAFF.

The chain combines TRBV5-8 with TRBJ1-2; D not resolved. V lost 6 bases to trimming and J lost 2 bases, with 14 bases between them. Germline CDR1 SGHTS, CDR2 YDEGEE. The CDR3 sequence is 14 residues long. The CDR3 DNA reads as TGTGCCAGCAATGAGAACGGACGAAACTATGGCTACACCTTC. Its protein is CASNENGRNYGYTF.

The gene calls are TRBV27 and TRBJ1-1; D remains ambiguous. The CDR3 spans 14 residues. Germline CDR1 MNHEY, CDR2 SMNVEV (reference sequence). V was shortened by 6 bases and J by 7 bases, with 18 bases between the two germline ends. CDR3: CASSLAAQQNEAFF. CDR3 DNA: TGTGCCAGCAGCCTGGCGGCTCAACAGAATGAAGCTTTCTTT.

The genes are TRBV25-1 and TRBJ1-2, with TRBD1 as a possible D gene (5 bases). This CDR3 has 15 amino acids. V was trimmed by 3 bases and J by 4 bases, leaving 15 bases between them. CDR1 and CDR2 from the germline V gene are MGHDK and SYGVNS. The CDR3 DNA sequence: TGTGCCAGCAGTGAGGGGCGGTTATCCTTCTATGGCTACACCTTC. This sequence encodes CASSEGRLSFYGYTF.

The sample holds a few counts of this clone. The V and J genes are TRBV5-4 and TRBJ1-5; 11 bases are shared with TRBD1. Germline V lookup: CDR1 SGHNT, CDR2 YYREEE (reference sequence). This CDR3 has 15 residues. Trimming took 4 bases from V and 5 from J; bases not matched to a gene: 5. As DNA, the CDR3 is TGTGCCAGCAGCCTGGACAGGGGGCGGGATCAGCCCCAGCATTTT. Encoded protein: CASSLDRGRDQPQHF.

The CDR3 DNA follows: TGTGCCAGCACCGTCCAGACTAGGGGAGGAGGGACCCAGTACTTC. Translation gives CASTVQTRGGGTQYF. The gene calls are TRBV6-6 and TRBJ2-5; D perhaps matches TRBD2 (6 bases). V was shortened by 7 bases and J by 7 bases, with 22 bases between the two germline ends. Germline values: CDR1 MNHNY, CDR2 SVGAGI (reference sequence). This CDR3 contains 15 residues.

CDR3 bases: TGCGCCAGCAGTGAGTTCGGGACGAACACTGAAGCTTTCTTT. As protein: CASSEFGTNTEAFF. This rearrangement joins TRBV10-1 to TRBJ1-1, with D tentatively TRBD1 (5 bases). CDR1 is WNHNN, CDR2 SYGVQD, per germline (reference sequence). V gave up 1 base and J gave up 1 base, with 7 bases separating them. The CDR3 totals 14 residues.

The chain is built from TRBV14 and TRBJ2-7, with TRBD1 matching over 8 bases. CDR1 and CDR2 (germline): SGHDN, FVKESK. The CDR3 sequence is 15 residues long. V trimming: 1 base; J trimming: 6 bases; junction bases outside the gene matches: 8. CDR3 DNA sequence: TGTGCCAGCAGCCAAGTACGGACAGGGTGGGCCGAGCAGTACTTC. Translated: CASSQVRTGWAEQYF. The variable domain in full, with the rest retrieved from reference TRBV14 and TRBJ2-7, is EAGVTQFPSHSVIEKGQTVTLRCDPISGHDNLYWYRRVMGKEIKFLLHFVKESKQDESGMPNNRFLAERTGGTYSTLKVQPAELEDSGVYFCASSQVRTGWAEQYFGPGTRLTVT.

This CDR3 reads CASSSQSTGYHEQYF. In nucleotides, the CDR3 is TGTGCCAGCAGTTCCCAATCGACAGGGTACCACGAGCAGTACTTC. V usage is TRBV6-5 and J usage is TRBJ2-7, with 7 bases matching TRBD1. CDR1 is MNHEY and CDR2 is SVGAGI in the germline V gene. The CDR3 contains 15 residues. V shed 4 bases, J shed 5 bases, and the junction held 11 bases outside the gene matches.

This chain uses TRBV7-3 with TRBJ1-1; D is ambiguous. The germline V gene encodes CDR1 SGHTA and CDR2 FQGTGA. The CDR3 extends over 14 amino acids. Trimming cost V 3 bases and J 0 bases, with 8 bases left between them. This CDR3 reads CASSFGTVNTEAFF. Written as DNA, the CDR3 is TGTGCCAGCAGCTTCGGTACAGTGAACACTGAAGCTTTCTTT.

DNA for the CDR3: TGTGCCAGCAGTTTATCTGGGACCCCAGGTACGCAGTATTTT. It translates to CASSLSGTPGTQYF. This chain links TRBV28 with TRBJ2-3; the D gene could be TRBD1 or TRBD2 (5 bases each). The ends were cut back, 1 base at V and 8 bases at J, with 13 bases in the middle. This CDR3 has 14 amino acids. Germline assignment: CDR1 MDHEN and CDR2 SYDVKM.

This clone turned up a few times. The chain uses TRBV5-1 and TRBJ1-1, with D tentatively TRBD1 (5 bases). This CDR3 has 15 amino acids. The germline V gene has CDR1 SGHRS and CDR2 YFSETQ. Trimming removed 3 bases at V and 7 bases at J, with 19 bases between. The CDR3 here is CASSSSGRIDGEAFF. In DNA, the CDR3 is TGCGCCAGCAGCTCCTCAGGGAGGATAGACGGTGAAGCTTTCTTT.

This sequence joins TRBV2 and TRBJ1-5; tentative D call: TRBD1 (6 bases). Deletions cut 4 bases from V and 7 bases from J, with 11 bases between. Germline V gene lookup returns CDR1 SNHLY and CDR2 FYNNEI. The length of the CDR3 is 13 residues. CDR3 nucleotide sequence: TGTGCCAGCAGTGCAGGGGCAGGACAGCCCCAGCATTTT. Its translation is CASSAGAGQPQHF.

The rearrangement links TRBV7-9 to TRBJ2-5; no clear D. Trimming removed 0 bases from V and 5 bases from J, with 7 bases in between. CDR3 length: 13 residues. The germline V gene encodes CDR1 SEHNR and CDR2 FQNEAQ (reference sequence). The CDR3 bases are TGTGCCAGCAGCTTAGCTAACTTTGAGACCCAGTACTTC. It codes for CASSLANFETQYF.